This T cell receptor beta chain was obtained from a study of PD-L1 blockade in urothelial cancer. Looked up from germline, CDR1 is LNHDA and CDR2 is SQIVND (reference sequence). This CDR3 is built from 17 residues. V lost 4 bases to trimming and J lost 2 bases; unmatched junction nucleotides: 13. Clones were sequenced by immunoSEQ multiplex PCR, and TCRdb holds only the in-frame ones, with some missing. This sample carries 25,000 to 35,000 clones, approximately 86% of them seen once, and the ten largest clones take roughly 1.9%. The V and J genes are TRBV19 and TRBJ2-5, with 7 bases identical to TRBD1. This material consisted of PBMCs, taken around atezolizumab (anti-PD-L1) treatment. The TCR comes from a man aged 50 or older with urothelial cancer. DNA for the CDR3: TGTGCCAGTAGTAGCTACGTAGGGACAGTGAGACAAGAGACCCAGTACTTC. Its protein is CASSSYVGTVRQETQYF.